This section outlines one TCR beta chain sequence together with its context. Here immunoSEQ multiplex PCR was the method, and the copy in TCRdb shows in-frame clones only, minus some. Among around 150,000 clones, around 87% were seen once, and the ten largest hold around 2.9%. The CDR3 is 14 residues long. In germline, CDR1 is SNHLY, CDR2 FYNNEI. The trim removed 6 bases at V and 4 bases at J, leaving 7 bases unmatched. The data stem from a study of blood T cell repertoires in COVID-19. Across the whole study: Spain, Italy and the United States supplied samples that represented acute and convalescent COVID-19.

The material sequenced was peripheral blood. The clonotype was recovered from an older woman with active COVID-19. The chain couples TRBV2 to TRBJ1-2, with 8 bases that match TRBD1. This chain's CDR3 is CASSPDRGGYGYTF. The CDR3 DNA sequence: TGTGCCAGCAGCCCTGACAGGGGTGGCTATGGCTACACCTTC.